The 10 T cell receptor beta chains listed next were all sequenced from one sample in a study of T cells in Graves' hyperthyroidism and ophthalmopathy. RNA transcripts gave rise to amplified TCR beta CDR3 regions. The HTBI primer set was used in a first-round RT-PCR of the TCR CDR3. Using its own MiXCR run on the multiplex PCR reads, TCRdb lists one record per CDR3 protein. The profile shows roughly 100,000 distinct CDR3 sequences, approximately 48% of them singletons. What was sequenced was blood. The receptors were sampled from a man aged 35 to 55 with Graves' hyperthyroidism.

This clonotype has at least ten counts. The gene calls are TRBV11-1 and TRBJ2-7; a weak D match, TRBD2 (5 bases). Germline CDR1 is SGHAT and CDR2 is FQDESV (reference sequence). The V end was cut by 0 bases, the J end by 0 bases, with 9 bases between. The CDR3 is 15 residues long. The CDR3, as DNA: TGTGCCAGCAGCTTAGCTAGCGAGAACTCCTACGAGCAGTACTTC. The encoded protein is CASSLASENSYEQYF.

This clonotype came up once. Lacking the conserved final phenylalanine or tryptophan, this CDR3 likely reflects a read error. Because the CDR3's place on the DNA is in doubt, the DNA is left out and the CDR3 is given as listed by TCRdb. The chain carries TRBV7-9 and TRBJ2-1; TRBD1, the table's D call, lacks a check against the DNA. Germline V gene lookup returns CDR1 SEHNR and CDR2 FQNEAQ (reference sequence). 14 amino acids form the CDR3, both terminal residues included. The CDR3 sequence is CASSGNTGTTEQLV.

This clonotype appeared a single time. The chain carries TRBV27 and TRBJ2-7; 7 positions agree with TRBD1. The CDR3 runs 12 residues. Trimming removed 5 bases from V and 13 bases from J; junction bases left unmatched: 11. Germline CDR1 and CDR2: MNHEY and SMNVEV (reference sequence). CDR3 coding DNA: TGTGCCAGCAGTATACAACCACGACAGGGATACTTC. Protein sequence: CASSIQPRQGYF.

This chain connects TRBV7-3 to TRBJ2-3; unclear D gene. V lost 5 bases and J lost 1, with 10 bases in between. The V gene's germline CDR1 is SGHTA and CDR2 FQGTGA. The CDR3 covers 14 residues. CDR3 nucleotide sequence: TGTGCCAGCAGCGCGATTTCCGGCACAGATACGCAGTATTTT. Amino acids: CASSAISGTDTQYF.

The rearrangement links TRBV2 to TRBJ2-5; D call uncertain. This CDR3 is 14 amino acids long. Germline V lookup: CDR1 SNHLY, CDR2 FYNNEI. V lost 6 bases and J 5 bases, leaving 16 bases between the germline ends. The CDR3 here is CASSHWAALETQYF. The CDR3 DNA follows: TGTGCCAGCAGCCACTGGGCCGCCCTGGAGACCCAGTACTTC.

The chain couples TRBV5-1 to TRBJ1-2; possibly TRBD1 for D (5 bases). The CDR3 loop spans 14 amino acids. Trimming stripped 4 bases from V and 3 bases from J, with 13 bases between. Germline CDR1 and CDR2: SGHRS and YFSETQ. The CDR3 loop reads CASSAGRGDYGYTF. The CDR3 nucleotides are TGCGCCAGCAGCGCGGGACGAGGAGACTATGGCTACACCTTC.

This clonotype was counted ten times or more. V and J are TRBV2 and TRBJ2-5; tentative D call: TRBD1 (5 bases). In germline, CDR1 is SNHLY, CDR2 FYNNEI. The CDR3 spans 14 residues. V lost 3 bases to trimming and J lost 2 bases, with 10 bases between them. For the CDR3, the DNA is TGTGCCAGCAGTGAGGGGCGGATGCAAGAGACCCAGTACTTC. Residues: CASSEGRMQETQYF. The whole variable domain, filled in from reference TRBV2 and TRBJ2-5, reads EPEVTQTPSHQVTQMGQEVILRCVPISNHLYFYWYRQILGQKVEFLVSFYNNEISEKSEIFDDQFSVERPDGSNFTLKIRSTKLEDSAMYFCASSEGRMQETQYFGPGTRLLVL.

The V call is TRBV4-1, the J call TRBJ1-5, with D unresolved. V lost 0 bases and J 14 bases, leaving 14 bases between the germline ends. The CDR3 is made up of 13 amino acids. CDR1 MGHRA and CDR2 YSYEKL come from the germline V gene. The CDR3 sequence is CASSQEVKTYEHF. The DNA of the CDR3 is TGCGCCAGCAGCCAAGAGGTCAAGACCTACGAGCATTTT.

Turning to this clonotype: This may stem from a read error, because a much larger clone lies one nucleotide away. This CDR3 fails to terminate in the conserved phenylalanine or tryptophan, so it likely reflects a read error. This chain links TRBV28 with TRBJ2-7, with D unresolved. The germline V and J ends were trimmed by 2 bases and 6 bases, with 8 bases remaining between them. The germline CDR1 and CDR2 sequences are MDHEN and SYDVKM. The CDR3 totals 12 residues. CDR3 coding DNA: TGTGCCAGCAGTTTACAGGAGACCGAGCAGTACCTC. Encoded protein: CASSLQETEQYL.

This clonotype was detected many times. The chain recombines TRBV15 with TRBJ2-1; D gene ambiguous. Trimming cost V 2 bases and J 3 bases, with 11 bases left between them. The germline gives CDR1 LNHNV, CDR2 YYDKDF (reference sequence). There are 15 residues in the CDR3. The CDR3 here is CATSRSRGFYNEQFF. In DNA, the CDR3 is TGTGCCACCAGCAGATCTCGAGGTTTCTACAATGAGCAGTTCTTC.